This TCR beta chain is drawn from a study of T-cell memory formation after mild COVID-19. Study at large: Clusters were largely donor specific.

5'RACE, which relied on constant-segment primers, yielded TCR alpha and TCR beta cDNA libraries carrying sample barcodes and UMIs. TCRdb reprocessed the 5' RACE reads with MiXCR, giving one entry per CDR3 protein. The sample contains about half a million distinct CDR3 sequences, about 20% of which appear only once. The source is an adult woman who had mild COVID-19 (a few samples of this study predate the infection). Cell type and time point are not known. The sequencing sample was made of PBMCs or a T cell subset sorted from them (not recorded which).

CDR3 protein: CASSVGTGDYQPQHF. CDR3 nucleotide sequence: TGTGCCAGCAGCGTCGGGACAGGGGATTATCAGCCCCAGCATTTT. This sequence joins TRBV9 and TRBJ1-5, with 10 nucleotides matching TRBD1. Germline CDR1 SGDLS, CDR2 YYNGEE. V was clipped by 2 bases and J by 5 bases; unmatched bases: 4. This CDR3 has 15 amino acids.